This passage covers 27 T cell receptor beta chains from one sample sequenced in a study of T cell repertoires in cytomegalovirus infection (dated by TCRdb to the late 2010s). TCRdb lists the instrument as Illumina HiSeq 1500. TCRdb ran its own pipeline on the public reads, namely fastp trimming at Q25 and MiXCR clone calling, and kept in-frame beta chains. Each record represents a unique CDR3 protein, reported with the most common genes and DNA among its rows. The sample contains approximately 110,000 distinct CDR3 sequences, under 45% of them found a single time. Clones ranked in the top ten supply approximately 69% of the sample. This specimen's treatment or condition label, per the study, means: in vitro stimulation with specific CMV peptide epitopes to enrich CMV-specific T cells. No antigens are known for them. The source was CD8+ T cells from cultured PBMCs, collected from culture after CMV antigen stimulation. The receptors come from a human donor in good health (CMV status not recorded). Some clones in this sample may be carry-over from other donors' samples.

This clonotype has just a few counts. The chain has TRBV14 and TRBJ2-7, with TRBD1 identical over 9 bases. Germline V gives CDR1 SGHDN, CDR2 FVKESK. The CDR3 covers 14 residues. V shed 2 bases and J 4 bases; nucleotides not matched to a gene: 3. The CDR3 here is CASSQFGTGYEQYF. CDR3 DNA sequence: TGTGCCAGCAGCCAATTCGGGACAGGGTACGAGCAGTACTTC.

The CDR3 region is CATPQGQIAEAFF. The CDR3 bases are TGTGCCACCCCTCAGGGACAAATAGCTGAAGCTTTCTTT. The chain uses TRBV2 and TRBJ1-1; a weak D match, TRBD1 (6 bases). The germline gives CDR1 SNHLY, CDR2 FYNNEI. CDR3 length: 13 residues. V was trimmed by 10 bases and J by 6 bases, leaving 18 bases between them.

V usage is TRBV7-9 and J usage is TRBJ2-5; no definite D call. The CDR3 spans 11 residues. CDR1 and CDR2 from the germline V gene are SEHNR and FQNEAQ (reference sequence). V dropped 4 bases and J dropped 3 bases, with 3 bases sitting between them. The CDR3 nucleotides read TGTGCCAGCAGCTCCGAAGAGACCCAGTACTTC. It specifies CASSSEETQYF.

This clonotype has only a few counts. V usage is TRBV15 and J usage is TRBJ2-5, with D possibly matching TRBD2 (6 bases). The CDR3 is made up of 13 amino acids. Per germline, CDR1 LNHNV and CDR2 YYDKDF (reference sequence). Trimming stripped 4 bases from V and 1 base from J, with 7 bases between. The CDR3 loop is CATSTGGQETQYF. The CDR3 DNA reads TGTGCCACCAGCACCGGGGGCCAAGAGACCCAGTACTTC.

The chain couples TRBV6-6 to TRBJ2-3; TRBD2 might be the D (6 bases). Per germline, CDR1 MNHNY and CDR2 SVGAGI (reference sequence). This CDR3 has 14 amino acids. Trimming took off 8 bases at V and 0 bases at J, with 12 bases between the two ends. Written as DNA, the CDR3 is TGTGCCAGCTTCGCCGGGACTAGCACAGATACGCAGTATTTT. As protein: CASFAGTSTDTQYF.

In this sample, this clonotype turned up many times. J is TRBJ1-5 and V is TRBV28; D not certain. The CDR3 extends over 15 amino acids. Between the trimmed V and J ends, which lost 2 bases and 5 bases, there was a span of 13 bases. Germline CDR1 reads MDHEN; CDR2 reads SYDVKM. The CDR3 spells CASSLNPPMYQPQHF. The CDR3 DNA reads TGTGCCAGCAGTTTAAATCCACCCATGTATCAGCCCCAGCATTTT.

This clonotype was counted a few times. The V and J genes are TRBV5-1 and TRBJ2-5; TRBD2 aligns across 7 bases. With V trimmed by 2 bases and J by 3 bases, 4 bases remained unmatched. The CDR3 sequence is 14 residues long. The V gene's germline CDR1 is SGHRS and CDR2 YFSETQ. The CDR3 DNA is TGCGCCAGCAGCTTTGGACTAGGAAAAGAGACCCAGTACTTC. This translates into CASSFGLGKETQYF. The variable domain in full, with the rest retrieved from reference TRBV5-1 and TRBJ2-5, is KAGVTQTPRYLIKTRGQQVTLSCSPISGHRSVSWYQQTPGQGLQFLFEYFSETQRNKGNFPGRFSGRQFSNSRSEMNVSTLELGDSALYLCASSFGLGKETQYFGPGTRLLVL.

J is TRBJ1-1 and V is TRBV6-1, with 7 positions matching TRBD1. Germline CDR1 MNHNS, CDR2 SASEGT. The CDR3 covers 14 residues. In DNA, the CDR3 is TGTCGAACTAATCCGGGACAGATGAACACTGAAGCTTTCTTT. This sequence encodes CRTNPGQMNTEAFF.

This clonotype was detected only a few times. The chain combines TRBV12-3 or TRBV12-4 with TRBJ2-2; D unresolved. Trimming removed 7 bases at V and 0 bases at J, with 6 bases between. CDR3 length equals 13 residues. CDR3 nucleotide sequence: TGTGCCAGCAATCGGCCGAACACCGGGGAGCTGTTTTTT. This encodes CASNRPNTGELFF.

A few counts support this clonotype. V is TRBV12-3 or TRBV12-4 and J is TRBJ1-1; unclear D gene. This CDR3 has 13 residues. The germline V and J ends were trimmed by 3 bases and 0 bases, with 5 bases remaining between them. This chain's CDR3 is CASSFNLNTEAFF. Here the CDR3 DNA reads TGTGCCAGCAGTTTTAACCTGAACACTGAAGCTTTCTTT.

The chain joins TRBV6-2 or TRBV6-3 to TRBJ2-3; D is uncertain. The CDR3 sequence is 14 residues long. The germline V gene encodes CDR1 MNHEY and CDR2 SVGEGT. Trimming stripped 6 bases from V and 3 bases from J, with 13 bases between. CDR3 amino acids: CASSLMLRTDTQYF. The DNA of the CDR3 is TGTGCCAGCAGCCTGATGCTCCGAACAGATACGCAGTATTTT.

Many counts were recorded for this clonotype. The V and J genes are TRBV5-4 and TRBJ1-6; D unresolved. Germline CDR1 is SGHNT and CDR2 is YYREEE (reference sequence). V was clipped by 0 bases and J by 3 bases, with 1 base between them. There are 13 residues in the CDR3. The CDR3 reads CASSLDYNSPLHF. In DNA form, the CDR3 reads TGTGCCAGCAGCTTGGACTATAATTCACCCCTCCACTTT.

By its share, this clonotype is medium-sized. The J gene is TRBJ2-1, the V gene TRBV7-8; D is perhaps TRBD2 (5 bases). CDR1 is SGHVS and CDR2 is FQNEAQ in the germline V gene. Trimming removed 2 bases at V and 0 bases at J, with 11 bases between. This CDR3 contains 16 residues. The CDR3, as DNA: TGTGCCAGCAGCTTATTTCCGGGGATCTCCTACAATGAGCAGTTCTTC. Translated, it gives CASSLFPGISYNEQFF. The full variable domain, in which reference TRBV7-8 and TRBJ2-1 provide the parts outside the CDR3, is GAGVSQSPRYKVAKRGQDVALRCDPISGHVSLFWYQQALGQGPEFLTYFQNEAQLDKSGLPSDRFFAERPEGSVSTLKIQRTQQEDSAVYLCASSLFPGISYNEQFFGPGTRLTVL.

The chain couples TRBV6-5 to TRBJ2-7; D is perhaps TRBD1 (7 bases). Per germline, CDR1 MNHEY and CDR2 SVGAGI. The CDR3 runs 12 residues. V dropped 8 bases and J dropped 2 bases, with 10 bases sitting between them. CDR3 region: CASGGTAYEQYF. Here the CDR3 DNA reads TGTGCCAGCGGAGGGACAGCCTACGAGCAGTACTTC.

This clonotype was seen a few times. The rearrangement joins TRBV12-3 or TRBV12-4 to TRBJ2-7, with D possibly TRBD1 on 5 matching bases. The CDR3 consists of 15 residues. The germline V and J ends were trimmed by 2 bases and 1 base, with 12 bases remaining between them. The CDR3 DNA sequence: TGTGCCAGCAGTTTATGGACACTTAATTCCTACGAGCAGTACTTC. The encoded protein is CASSLWTLNSYEQYF.

This clonotype was picked up one time. The chain joins TRBV2 to TRBJ2-3; D is possibly TRBD2 (5 bases). V shed 7 bases and J shed 2 bases, with 10 bases lying between them. The CDR3 has 13 amino acids. Germline CDR1 SNHLY, CDR2 FYNNEI. The CDR3 loop reads CASNTGVTDTQYF. The CDR3 bases are TGTGCCAGCAATACCGGGGTCACAGATACGCAGTATTTT. Supplemented by reference TRBV2 and TRBJ2-3, the full variable domain reads EPEVTQTPSHQVTQMGQEVILRCVPISNHLYFYWYRQILGQKVEFLVSFYNNEISEKSEIFDDQFSVERPDGSNFTLKIRSTKLEDSAMYFCASNTGVTDTQYFGPGTRLTVL.

This clonotype was counted a single time. The rearrangement links TRBV4-1 to TRBJ2-3; tentatively, D is TRBD1 (5 bases). Germline CDR1 and CDR2: MGHRA and YSYEKL. This CDR3 contains 16 residues. V was shortened by 5 bases and J by 3 bases, with 18 bases between the two germline ends. The chain's CDR3 is CASSTEGAGGTDTQYF. The CDR3 DNA sequence: TGCGCCAGCAGCACAGAAGGGGCTGGTGGGACAGATACGCAGTATTTT.

The gene calls are TRBV27 and TRBJ1-2, with D possibly matching TRBD1 (5 bases). V was pared by 1 base and J by 2 bases, with 11 bases between. Germline loops: CDR1 MNHEY, CDR2 SMNVEV (reference sequence). The CDR3 is 15 amino acids. The CDR3 loop is CASSLLGGANYGYTF. Here the CDR3 DNA reads TGTGCCAGCAGTTTATTAGGAGGGGCGAACTATGGCTACACCTTC.

This clonotype was picked up one time. V and J are TRBV29-1 and TRBJ2-5; either TRBD1 or TRBD2 may fit D (6 bases each). This CDR3 has 14 residues. V dropped 0 bases and J dropped 5 bases, with 13 bases sitting between them. CDR1 and CDR2 (germline): SQVTM, ANQGSEA. CDR3 in amino acids: CSVEEGKGGETQYF. In DNA, the CDR3 is TGCAGCGTTGAAGAAGGAAAAGGGGGGGAGACCCAGTACTTC. Supplemented by reference TRBV29-1 and TRBJ2-5, the full variable domain reads SAVISQKPSRDICQRGTSLTIQCQVDSQVTMMFWYRQQPGQSLTLIATANQGSEATYESGFVIDKFPISRPNLTFSTLTVSNMSPEDSSIYLCSVEEGKGGETQYFGPGTRLLVL.

This clonotype was detected a few times. The CDR3 sequence is CASSGGGTYEQYF. The DNA for the CDR3 is TGTGCCAGCTCCGGGGGAGGTACCTACGAGCAGTACTTC. The chain has TRBV2 and TRBJ2-7; the D gene is possibly TRBD2 (6 bases). Trimming stripped 8 bases from V and 2 bases from J, with 13 bases between. CDR1 and CDR2 (germline): SNHLY, FYNNEI. The CDR3 has 13 amino acids.

This clonotype occurred many times. The chain recombines TRBV7-6 with TRBJ1-1; D is possibly TRBD1 (5 bases). This CDR3 has 15 residues. Germline CDR1 is SGHVS and CDR2 is FNYEAQ. Trimming took 7 bases from V and 1 from J, leaving 16 bases between them. The CDR3 sequence is CASIPPGPWNTEAFF. The DNA for the CDR3 is TGTGCCAGCATTCCCCCGGGACCCTGGAACACTGAAGCTTTCTTT.

The CDR3 coding sequence is TGCGCCAGCAGCCAAGATTCGCAGGGAAAAGGGGACACTGAAGCTTTCTTT. This encodes CASSQDSQGKGDTEAFF. The gene calls are TRBV4-1 and TRBJ1-1, with a weak D call TRBD1 (5 bases). V was clipped by 0 bases and J by 3 bases, with 17 bases between them. The germline gives CDR1 MGHRA, CDR2 YSYEKL. The CDR3 covers 17 residues.

The chain carries TRBV4-1 and TRBJ2-2; 9 positions match TRBD1. Per the germline V gene, CDR1 is MGHRA and CDR2 is YSYEKL. The CDR3 runs to 15 residues. Trimming at V came to 5 bases and at J to 4 bases, leaving 5 bases not matched to a gene. The CDR3 coding sequence is TGCGCCAGCAGCACGGGACAGGGTGGCACCGGGGAGCTGTTTTTT. Its translation is CASSTGQGGTGELFF.

The CDR3 region has the DNA TGTGCCAGCAGTTTATTTCTGGGAGGGGATGAAAAACTGTTTTTT. It encodes CASSLFLGGDEKLFF. This chain joins TRBV28 and TRBJ1-4; D is perhaps TRBD1 (5 bases). CDR3 length: 15 amino acids. The germline V gene has CDR1 MDHEN and CDR2 SYDVKM. The V end lost 1 base, the J end lost 6 bases, and 12 bases lay between the germline ends.

A few counts support this clonotype. J is TRBJ1-1 and V is TRBV12-3 or TRBV12-4; D not certain. The CDR3 loop spans 16 amino acids. Deletions cut 5 bases from V and 2 bases from J, with 18 bases between. CDR3 bases: TGTGCCAGCAGTCCAACCTCCCCGTGGGTAAACACTGAAGCTTTCTTT. This encodes CASSPTSPWVNTEAFF.

V and J are TRBV5-6 and TRBJ1-5; TRBD1 is a possible D gene (5 bases). The CDR3 sequence is 12 residues long. V lost 4 bases and J 10 bases, leaving 12 bases between the germline ends. Germline-derived CDR1 and CDR2 are SGHDT and YYEEEE. The CDR3 is CASSHPGGPQHF. In DNA, the CDR3 is TGTGCCAGCAGCCACCCCGGGGGACCCCAGCATTTT.

The gene calls are TRBV2 and TRBJ2-7; D perhaps matches TRBD2 (6 bases). V was cut by 2 bases and J by 5 bases, with 19 bases left in between. The CDR3 length is 16 residues. Germline V gives CDR1 SNHLY, CDR2 FYNNEI. Written as DNA, the CDR3 is TGTGCCAGCAGTGAATGGATGACTAGATCTGAGAACGAGCAGTACTTC. This sequence encodes CASSEWMTRSENEQYF.